The T cell receptor (beta chain) described here comes from a study of regulatory T cells in long-lasting Graves disease. Background on the study: Under 3 months of antithyroid drugs had been taken by newly diagnosed Graves' patients. Study-wide points: TCR diversity was lower in persistent Graves' patients than in newly diagnosed ones. The study found TRBV28, TRBJ1-2 and TRBJ2-5 favored in persistent disease.

CDR3 length: 18 residues. V was shortened by 6 bases and J by 4 bases, with 25 bases between the two germline ends. Germline V gene sequence: CDR1 MNHNS, CDR2 SASEGT. The table lists this clonotype with many counts. Its target is not known. The authors built TCR beta libraries using iRepertoire HTBI primers and Arm-PCR of CDR3 regions. TCRdb recomputed calls from the multiplex PCR reads with MiXCR, one row per CDR3 protein. Here the sample spans over 200,000 distinct CDR3 sequences, 15% to 20% being singletons. This sample's time point: newly diagnosed GD, antithyroid drugs for less than 3 months. TCR sequences were obtained from RNA taken from PBMCs. These data are also associated with another study on T cells in Graves' hyperthyroidism and ophthalmopathy. That paper notes: HTBI primers were the set used in a first-round RT-PCR of the TCR CDR3.

The sequenced sample was peripheral blood mononuclear cells (PBMCs), obtained at new diagnosis, from a patient treated with antithyroid drugs. This TCR was sampled from a woman aged 30 to 39 with Graves disease. V usage is TRBV6-1 and J usage is TRBJ1-3; weak D call: TRBD1 (5 bases). The CDR3 here is CASSDRRRRGSYGNTIYF. CDR3 DNA: TGTGCCAGCAGCGACCGTCGGAGAAGGGGAAGCTACGGAAACACCATATATTTT.